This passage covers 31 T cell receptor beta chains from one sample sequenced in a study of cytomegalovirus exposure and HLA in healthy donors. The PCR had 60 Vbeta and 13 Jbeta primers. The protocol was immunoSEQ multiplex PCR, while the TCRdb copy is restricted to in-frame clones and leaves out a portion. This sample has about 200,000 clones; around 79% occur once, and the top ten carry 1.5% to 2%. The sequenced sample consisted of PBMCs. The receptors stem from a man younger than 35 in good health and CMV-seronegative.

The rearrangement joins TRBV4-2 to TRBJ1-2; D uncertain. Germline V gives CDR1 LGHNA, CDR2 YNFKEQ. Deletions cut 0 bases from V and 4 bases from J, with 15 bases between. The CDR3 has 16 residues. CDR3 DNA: TGTGCCAGCAGCCAAGACCCGGACTCCAGGAGCTATGGCTACACCTTC. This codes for CASSQDPDSRSYGYTF.

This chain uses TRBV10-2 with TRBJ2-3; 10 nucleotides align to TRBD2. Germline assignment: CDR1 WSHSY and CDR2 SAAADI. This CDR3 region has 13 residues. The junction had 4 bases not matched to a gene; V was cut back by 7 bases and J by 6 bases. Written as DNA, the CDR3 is TGCGCCAGCACGCTAGCGGGAGTTGATACGCAGTATTTT. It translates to CASTLAGVDTQYF.

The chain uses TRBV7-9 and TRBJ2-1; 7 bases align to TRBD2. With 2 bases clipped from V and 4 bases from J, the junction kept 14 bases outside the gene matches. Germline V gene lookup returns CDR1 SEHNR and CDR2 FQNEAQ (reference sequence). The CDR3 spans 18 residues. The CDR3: CASSLKRRLAGEYNEQFF. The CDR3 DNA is TGTGCCAGCAGCTTAAAACGCCGTCTGGCGGGGGAGTACAATGAGCAGTTCTTC.

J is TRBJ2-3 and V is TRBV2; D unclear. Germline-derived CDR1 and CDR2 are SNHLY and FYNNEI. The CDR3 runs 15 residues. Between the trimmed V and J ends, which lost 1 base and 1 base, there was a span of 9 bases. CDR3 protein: CASSEVAGRTDTQYF. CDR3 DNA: TGTGCCAGCAGTGAAGTGGCAGGTCGCACAGATACGCAGTATTTT. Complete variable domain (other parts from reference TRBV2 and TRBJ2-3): EPEVTQTPSHQVTQMGQEVILRCVPISNHLYFYWYRQILGQKVEFLVSFYNNEISEKSEIFDDQFSVERPDGSNFTLKIRSTKLEDSAMYFCASSEVAGRTDTQYFGPGTRLTVL.

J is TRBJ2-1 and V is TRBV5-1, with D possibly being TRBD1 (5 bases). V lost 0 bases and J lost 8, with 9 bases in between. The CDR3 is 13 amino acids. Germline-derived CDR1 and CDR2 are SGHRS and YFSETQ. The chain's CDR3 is CASSLGLGDEQFF. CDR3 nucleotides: TGCGCCAGCAGCTTGGGCCTAGGGGATGAGCAGTTCTTC.

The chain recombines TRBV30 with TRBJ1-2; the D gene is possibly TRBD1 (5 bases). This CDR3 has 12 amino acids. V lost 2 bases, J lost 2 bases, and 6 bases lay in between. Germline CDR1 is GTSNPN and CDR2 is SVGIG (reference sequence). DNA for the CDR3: TGTGCCTGGAGTAGGGGAAACTATGGCTACACCTTC. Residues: CAWSRGNYGYTF.

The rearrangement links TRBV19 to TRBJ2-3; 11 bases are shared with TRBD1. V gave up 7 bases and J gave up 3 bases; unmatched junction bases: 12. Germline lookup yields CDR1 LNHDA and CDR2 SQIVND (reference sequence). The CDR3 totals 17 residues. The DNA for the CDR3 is TGTGCCAGTAACCCCCGGAGGGGGACAGGGGGGACAGATACGCAGTATTTT. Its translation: CASNPRRGTGGTDTQYF.

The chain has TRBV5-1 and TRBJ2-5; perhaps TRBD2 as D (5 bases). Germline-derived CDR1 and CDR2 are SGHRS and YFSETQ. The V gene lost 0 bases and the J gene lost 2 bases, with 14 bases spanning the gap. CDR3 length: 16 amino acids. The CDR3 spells CASSLAGRAMQETQYF. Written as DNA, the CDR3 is TGCGCCAGCAGCTTGGCCGGGCGGGCTATGCAAGAGACCCAGTACTTC.

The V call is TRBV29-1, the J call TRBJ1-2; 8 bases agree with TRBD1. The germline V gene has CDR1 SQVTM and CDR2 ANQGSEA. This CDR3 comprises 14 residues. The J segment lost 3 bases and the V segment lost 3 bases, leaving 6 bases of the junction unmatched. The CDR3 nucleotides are TGCAGCGTTGAGGACTCAGGGGGCCACTATGGCTACACCTTC. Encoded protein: CSVEDSGGHYGYTF. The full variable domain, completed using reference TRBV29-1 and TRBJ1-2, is SAVISQKPSRDICQRGTSLTIQCQVDSQVTMMFWYRQQPGQSLTLIATANQGSEATYESGFVIDKFPISRPNLTFSTLTVSNMSPEDSSIYLCSVEDSGGHYGYTFGSGTRLTVV.

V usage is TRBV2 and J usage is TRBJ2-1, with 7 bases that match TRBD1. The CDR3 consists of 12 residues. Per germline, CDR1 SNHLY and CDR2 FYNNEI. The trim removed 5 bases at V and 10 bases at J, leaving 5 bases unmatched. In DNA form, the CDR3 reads TGTGCCAGCAGTTTAGGACAGGACGAGCAGTTCTTC. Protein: CASSLGQDEQFF.

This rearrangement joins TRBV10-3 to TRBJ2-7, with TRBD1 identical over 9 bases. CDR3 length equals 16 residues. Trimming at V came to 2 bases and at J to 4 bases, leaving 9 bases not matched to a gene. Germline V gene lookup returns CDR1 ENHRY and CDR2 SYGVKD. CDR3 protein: CAISEGGAGQGYEQYF. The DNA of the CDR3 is TGTGCCATCAGTGAGGGGGGGGCGGGACAGGGTTACGAGCAGTACTTC.

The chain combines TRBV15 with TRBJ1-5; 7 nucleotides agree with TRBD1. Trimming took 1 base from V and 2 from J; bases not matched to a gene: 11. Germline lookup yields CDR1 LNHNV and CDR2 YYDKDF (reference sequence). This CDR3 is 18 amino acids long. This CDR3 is CATSRGGQSLVGNQPQHF. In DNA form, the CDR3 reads TGTGCCACCAGCAGAGGGGGACAGTCACTAGTTGGCAATCAGCCCCAGCATTTT. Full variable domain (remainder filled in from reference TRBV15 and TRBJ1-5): DAMVIQNPRYQVTQFGKPVTLSCSQTLNHNVMYWYQQKSSQAPKLLFHYYDKDFNNEADTPDNFQSRRPNTSFCFLDIRSPGLGDTAMYLCATSRGGQSLVGNQPQHFGDGTRLSIL.

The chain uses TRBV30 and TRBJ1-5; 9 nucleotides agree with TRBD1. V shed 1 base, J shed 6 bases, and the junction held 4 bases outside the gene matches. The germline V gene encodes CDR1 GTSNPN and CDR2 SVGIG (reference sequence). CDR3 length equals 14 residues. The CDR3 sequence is CAWSEGTGIQPQHF. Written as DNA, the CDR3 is TGTGCCTGGAGTGAAGGGACAGGGATTCAGCCCCAGCATTTT.

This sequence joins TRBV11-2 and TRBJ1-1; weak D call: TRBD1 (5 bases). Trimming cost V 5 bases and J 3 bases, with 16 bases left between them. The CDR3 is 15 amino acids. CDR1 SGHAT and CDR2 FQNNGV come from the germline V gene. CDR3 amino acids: CASSAQVGGDTEAFF. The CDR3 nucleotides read TGTGCCAGCAGCGCCCAGGTGGGGGGGGACACTGAAGCTTTCTTT.

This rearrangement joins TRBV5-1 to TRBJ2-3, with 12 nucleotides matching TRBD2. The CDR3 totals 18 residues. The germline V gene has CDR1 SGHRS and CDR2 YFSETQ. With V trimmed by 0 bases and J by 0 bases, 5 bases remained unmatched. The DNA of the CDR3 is TGCGCCAGCAGCTTGGGTATGGGGACTAGCGGGAGCACAGATACGCAGTATTTT. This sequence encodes CASSLGMGTSGSTDTQYF.

The CDR3 DNA sequence: TGCAGCGTTGAAGGTTGGCAGGGTGGCACCTACGAGCAGTACTTC. Protein: CSVEGWQGGTYEQYF. The V call is TRBV29-1, the J call TRBJ2-7, with TRBD1 as a possible D gene (5 bases). This CDR3 region has 15 residues. CDR1 and CDR2 (germline): SQVTM, ANQGSEA. The V and J ends lost 1 base and 2 bases respectively, with 15 bases between them.

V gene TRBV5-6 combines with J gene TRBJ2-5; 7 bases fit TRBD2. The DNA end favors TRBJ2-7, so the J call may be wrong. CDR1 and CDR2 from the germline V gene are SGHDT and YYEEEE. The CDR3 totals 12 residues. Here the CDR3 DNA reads TGTGCCAGCAGCTGGGAGGGGAACGAGCAGTACTTC. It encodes CASSWEGNEQYF.

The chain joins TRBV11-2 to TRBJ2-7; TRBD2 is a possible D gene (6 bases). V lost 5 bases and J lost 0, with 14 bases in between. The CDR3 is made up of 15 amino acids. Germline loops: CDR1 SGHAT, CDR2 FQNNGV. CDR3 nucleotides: TGTGCCAGCAGCCCGTTCGCCGGGAGCTCCTACGAGCAGTACTTC. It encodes CASSPFAGSSYEQYF.

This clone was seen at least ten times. This CDR3 is CAWSHSSGNTIYF. CDR3 in DNA: TGTGCCTGGTCCCACAGTTCTGGAAACACCATATATTTT. J is TRBJ1-3 and V is TRBV30; unclear D gene. Germline CDR1 and CDR2: GTSNPN and SVGIG (reference sequence). This CDR3 has 13 residues. V was clipped by 5 bases and J by 1 base, with 9 bases between them.

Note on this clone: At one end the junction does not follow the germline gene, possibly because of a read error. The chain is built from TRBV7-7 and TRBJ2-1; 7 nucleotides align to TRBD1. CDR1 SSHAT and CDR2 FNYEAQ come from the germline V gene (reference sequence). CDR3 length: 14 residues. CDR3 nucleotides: TGTGCTAGCAGCTTCGGTCCGGACAGGAGAGAGCAGTTCTTC. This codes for CASSFGPDRREQFF.

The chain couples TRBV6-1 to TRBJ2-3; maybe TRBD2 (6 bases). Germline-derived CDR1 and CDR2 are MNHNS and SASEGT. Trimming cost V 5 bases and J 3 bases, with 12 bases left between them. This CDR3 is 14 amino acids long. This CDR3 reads CASSMDYGTDTQYF. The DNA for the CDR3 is TGTGCCAGCAGTATGGACTACGGTACAGATACGCAGTATTTT.

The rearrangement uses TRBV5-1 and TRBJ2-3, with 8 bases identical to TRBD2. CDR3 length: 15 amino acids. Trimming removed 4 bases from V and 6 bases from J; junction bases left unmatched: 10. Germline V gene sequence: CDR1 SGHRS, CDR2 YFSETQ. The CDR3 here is CASSTSGQLWDTQYF. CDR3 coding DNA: TGCGCCAGCAGCACTAGCGGCCAACTGTGGGATACGCAGTATTTT.

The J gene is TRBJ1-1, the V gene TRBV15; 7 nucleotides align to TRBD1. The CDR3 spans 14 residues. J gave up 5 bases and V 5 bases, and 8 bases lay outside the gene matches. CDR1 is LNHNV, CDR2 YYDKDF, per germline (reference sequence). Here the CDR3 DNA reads TGTGCCACCAGCTCTCGACAGGGAGGTACTGAAGCTTTCTTT. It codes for CATSSRQGGTEAFF. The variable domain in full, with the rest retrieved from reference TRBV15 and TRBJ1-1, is DAMVIQNPRYQVTQFGKPVTLSCSQTLNHNVMYWYQQKSSQAPKLLFHYYDKDFNNEADTPDNFQSRRPNTSFCFLDIRSPGLGDTAMYLCATSSRQGGTEAFFGQGTRLTVV.

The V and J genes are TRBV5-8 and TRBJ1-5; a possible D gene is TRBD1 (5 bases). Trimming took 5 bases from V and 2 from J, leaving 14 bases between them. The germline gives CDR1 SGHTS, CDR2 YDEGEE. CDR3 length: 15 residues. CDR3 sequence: CASSRGGAGNQPQHF. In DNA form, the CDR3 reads TGTGCCAGCAGTAGAGGAGGGGCCGGCAATCAGCCCCAGCATTTT.

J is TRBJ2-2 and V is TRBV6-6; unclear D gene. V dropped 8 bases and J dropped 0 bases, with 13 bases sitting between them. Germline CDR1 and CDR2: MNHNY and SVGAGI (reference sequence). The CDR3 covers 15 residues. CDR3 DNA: TGTGCCAGCCTCGTTGGCCCCACGAACACCGGGGAGCTGTTTTTT. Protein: CASLVGPTNTGELFF.

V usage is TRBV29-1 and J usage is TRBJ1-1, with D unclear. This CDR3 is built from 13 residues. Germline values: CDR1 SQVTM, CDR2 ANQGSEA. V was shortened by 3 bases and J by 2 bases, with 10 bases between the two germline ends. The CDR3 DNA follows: TGCAGCGTTGATCCCGGACTCAACACTGAAGCTTTCTTT. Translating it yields CSVDPGLNTEAFF.

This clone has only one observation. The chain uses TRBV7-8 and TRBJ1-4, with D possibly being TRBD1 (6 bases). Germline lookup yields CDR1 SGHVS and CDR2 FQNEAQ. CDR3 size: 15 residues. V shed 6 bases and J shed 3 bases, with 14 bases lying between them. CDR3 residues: CASRPRDIANEKLFF. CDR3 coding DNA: TGTGCCAGCAGGCCACGGGACATAGCTAATGAAAAACTGTTTTTT.

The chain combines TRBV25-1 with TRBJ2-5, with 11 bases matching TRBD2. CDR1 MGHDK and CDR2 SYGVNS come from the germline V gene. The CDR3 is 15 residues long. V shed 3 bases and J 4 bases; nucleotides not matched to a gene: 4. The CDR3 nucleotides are TGTGCCAGCAGTGATAGCGGGGGGGCGGCAGAGACCCAGTACTTC. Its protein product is CASSDSGGAAETQYF.

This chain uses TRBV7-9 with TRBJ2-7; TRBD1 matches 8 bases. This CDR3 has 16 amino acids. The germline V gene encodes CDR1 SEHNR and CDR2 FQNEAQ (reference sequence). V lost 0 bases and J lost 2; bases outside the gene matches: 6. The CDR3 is CASSLAVGTGTYEQYF. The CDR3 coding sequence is TGTGCCAGCAGCTTAGCCGTCGGGACAGGTACCTACGAGCAGTACTTC.

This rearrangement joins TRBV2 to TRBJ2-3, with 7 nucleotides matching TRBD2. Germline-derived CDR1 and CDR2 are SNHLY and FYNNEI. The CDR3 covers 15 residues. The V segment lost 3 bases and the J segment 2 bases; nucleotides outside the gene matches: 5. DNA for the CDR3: TGTGCCAGCAGTGAGTTGGGGGGGGTCACAGATACGCAGTATTTT. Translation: CASSELGGVTDTQYF.

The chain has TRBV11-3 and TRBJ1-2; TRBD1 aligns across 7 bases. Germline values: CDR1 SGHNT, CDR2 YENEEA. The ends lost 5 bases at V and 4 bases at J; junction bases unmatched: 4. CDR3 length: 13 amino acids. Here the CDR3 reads CASSLGQSYGYTF. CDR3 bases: TGTGCCAGCAGCCTGGGACAGTCCTATGGCTACACCTTC.